This T cell receptor (beta chain) was documented in a study of CD8 T cells in Susac syndrome. General study results and limits: It was acknowledged by the study that relatively few individuals were included in its TCR sequencing and HLA analysis.

V shed 11 bases and J 6 bases; nucleotides not matched to a gene: 12. CDR1 and CDR2 from the germline V gene are SNHLY and FYNNEI. This CDR3 is 13 amino acids long. RNA was extracted with the RNeasy kit, and a quantity of roughly 0.45 to 1 ug was reverse transcribed using random hexamers. MiXCR was run by TCRdb on the immunoSEQ multiplex PCR reads, yielding one entry per CDR3 protein. This sample has around 200,000 distinct CDR3 sequences, with around 95% found just once. With regard to this clonotype: Its antigen is unidentified.

Negative isolation yielded CD4+ and CD8+ T cells, and FACS enriched TEMRA cells. This receptor was identified in a human donor with multiple sclerosis. Sample: CD4+ T cells from PBMCs. The rearrangement joins TRBV2 to TRBJ1-2; TRBD1 matches at 7 bases. CDR3 sequence: CAGLDRESNGYTF. The CDR3 DNA sequence: TGTGCCGGGTTAGACAGGGAATCTAATGGCTACACCTTC.